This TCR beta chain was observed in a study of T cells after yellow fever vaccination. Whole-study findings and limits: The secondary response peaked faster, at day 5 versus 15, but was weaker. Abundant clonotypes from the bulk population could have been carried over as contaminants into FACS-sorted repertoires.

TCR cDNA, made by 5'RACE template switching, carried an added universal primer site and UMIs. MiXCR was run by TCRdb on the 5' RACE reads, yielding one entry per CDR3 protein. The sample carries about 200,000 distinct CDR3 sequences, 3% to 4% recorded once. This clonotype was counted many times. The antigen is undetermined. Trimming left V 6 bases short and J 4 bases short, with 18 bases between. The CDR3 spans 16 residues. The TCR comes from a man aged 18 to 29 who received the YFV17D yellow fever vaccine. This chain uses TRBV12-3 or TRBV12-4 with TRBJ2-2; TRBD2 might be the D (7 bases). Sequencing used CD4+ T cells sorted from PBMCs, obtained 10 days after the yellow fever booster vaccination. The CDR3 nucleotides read TGTGCCAGCAGGCCGGCGGGGGCCTGGAGCACCGGGGAGCTGTTTTTT. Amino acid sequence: CASRPAGAWSTGELFF.